Sequencing of this T cell receptor beta chain was carried out in a study of neurological immune-mediated disorders (dated by TCRdb to the late 2010s). Concerning the study at large: Of the approximately 34 multiple sclerosis patients, around 30 had relapsing-remitting MS and 3 had secondary progressive MS. Alongside PBMC samples, the set of approximately 100 TCR-beta libraries contained longitudinal samples, technical triplicates, and paired CD4+ and CD8+ T-cell subsets that had been sorted. The cohort was made up of 60 to 75 subjects, consisting of about 14 HAM/TSP patients, some 35 multiple sclerosis patients and 20 healthy controls. The study compared peripheral blood TCR-beta repertoires of HTLV-I-associated myelopathy (HAM/TSP) patients, multiple sclerosis patients and healthy controls using UMI-based sequencing.

cDNA was synthesized by template-switch 5'RACE using a primer with a 10-nucleotide random unique molecular identifier that tagged each TCR transcript. Every sequencing run yielded over 170 million TCR-beta sequences covering 15-18 subjects. Total RNA was extracted with the RNeasy kit. TCR-beta VDJ regions were amplified with primers for the TCR constant region and the 5'RACE anchor, using the KAPA Real-time Library Amplification kit. A first PCR added sample indexes and Illumina adaptors, and a second PCR then raised library yield. After Ampure bead purification, the roughly 650 bp TCR product was size-selected on a 2% E-gel SizeSelection system. Before pooling, library quality was assessed on a Bioanalyzer, concentration was determined with Qubit, and library quantification was performed with the Kapa Library Quantification kit. An Illumina HiSeq 2500 sequenced the libraries paired-end 2 x 150 bp. To increase sequence diversity, about 25-30% phiX was spiked into each library pool. The study's processing was this. The UMI-based MiGEC pipeline processed quality-filtered reads and removed over 80% of raw TCR sequences during error correction. VDJ genes were aligned to IMGT germline references, and each clonotype was defined by a unique CDR3 amino acid sequence together with V-J genes. Clonal expansion, Shannon diversity, and CDR3 relatedness (CalcPairwiseDistances, ClusterSamples) were evaluated with VDJtools, and phylogenetic trees were built with CLCbio workbench. Using coefficient-of-variation modelling across technical triplicates, the study counted a clone as expanded if it had at least 8 unique UMIs. The public sequencing data were trimmed at Q25 with fastp and processed into clonotypes with MiXCR by TCRdb, which kept only in-frame beta chains. For every CDR3 protein sequence, its rows merge into one entry that carries the most common genes and DNA. The V and J calls come from TCRdb's annotation, not from the publication. The sample includes roughly 25,000 distinct CDR3 sequences, with less than 2.5% observed a single time. The ten largest clones capture 2.3% of the sample.

In its sample, this clonotype was seen many times. Its specific antigen is unknown. Qualities for individual bases were not recorded, and no much larger clone is one base off. The paper as a whole reports these results and caveats: No identical CDR3 amino acid sequences were shared among expanded clones across subjects, suggesting private TCR-beta repertoires in all groups. Repertoires from 18 of 34 MS patients were grouped by phylogenetic analysis into a cluster of related CDR3 sequences, suggesting a possible repertoire-level signature. No association of the MS cluster with clinical or MRI features was observed, and the need for larger cohorts was stated by the authors. TCR clonal expansion was highest in HAM/TSP patients and lowest in MS patients, with MS patients falling below even healthy controls.

Trimming at the junction amounts to 2 bases on V and 7 bases on J, and the germline ends lie 9 bases apart. The CDR3 starts with the cysteine, ends with the phenylalanine, and has 12 residues. Of all the DNA, just the CDR3 is kept, 36 bases in frame from base 1. For unsorted PBMC libraries, 2 million PBMCs were used after storage in RNAlater at -80 degrees C until RNA extraction. Multiple sclerosis patients were enrolled in a US clinical protocol under which disease progression was evaluated by magnetic resonance imaging. Peripheral blood was subjected to Ficoll-Hypaque density gradient centrifugation to isolate PBMCs, which were then cryopreserved in liquid nitrogen.

The sample was PBMCs. The rearranged chain carries TRBV12-3 or TRBV12-4 and TRBJ2-7; possibly the D gene is TRBD2, per 5 matching bases. This TCR was sampled from a woman aged 45-65 years with multiple sclerosis. The DNA sequence follows: TGTGCCAGCAGTTTAAATTCGGGAGAGCAGTACTTC. It translates as CASSLNSGEQYF.